The rows below give T cell receptor beta chains drawn from one sample of a study of shared clonotypes between healthy human individuals. Sequencing used immunoSEQ multiplex PCR; TCRdb keeps in-frame clones, though not all of them. The sample shows about 1 million clones, approximately 70% of them seen only once. Sequencing was done on a sample of memory CD4+ T cells sorted from blood. The receptors shown here come from a man between 18 and 29 years old in good health. The CDR3 runs from the conserved cysteine through the conserved F or W. The D gene is left open where the match is weak. Clone size is stated in some rows and not others, as once, few, many or a class when expanded.

V	size	J	D	DNA	CDR3
TRBV2	.	TRBJ1-1	TRBD1	TGTGCCAGTTCAGTACAGGGGGCGAGATCGAGAAACACTGAAGCTTTCTTT	CASSVQGARSRNTEAFF
TRBV30	.	TRBJ2-2	TRBD1	TGTGCCTGCTTACAGGGGGCCGGGGAGCTGTTTTTT	CACLQGAGELFF
TRBV11-2	few	TRBJ2-7	TRBD1	TGTGCCAGCAGCTTAGGCGGGACAGGGAGTACCTACGAGCAGTACTTC	CASSLGGTGSTYEQYF
TRBV5-4	.	TRBJ2-1	.	TGTGCCAGCAGCTTCAATAACAAACGCAATGAGCAGTTCTTC	CASSFNNKRNEQFF
TRBV6-1	.	TRBJ1-2	.	TGTGCCAGCAGTGAAGCTGGTACGAGGGGCTACACCTTC	CASSEAGTRGYTF
TRBV29-1	.	TRBJ1-2	.	TGCAGCGTTGAGAAAGACAGCTATGGCTACACCTTC	CSVEKDSYGYTF
TRBV30	.	TRBJ1-3	.	TGTGCCTGGAGACTACAAGGAAACACCATATATTTT	CAWRLQGNTIYF
TRBV2	.	TRBJ2-1	.	TGTGCCACTATAGGGACGCACCTCAACAATGAGCAGTTCTTC	CATIGTHLNNEQFF
TRBV2	.	TRBJ2-5	TRBD2	TGTGCCAGCGGCGGACTAGCGAGCCAAGAGACCCAGTACTTC	CASGGLASQETQYF
TRBV4-1	once	TRBJ2-5	TRBD2	TGCGCCAGCACTCCGGGGCGGGGGGGAGGAGAGACCCAGTACTTC	CASTPGRGGGETQYF
TRBV5-1	.	TRBJ2-7	.	TGCGCCAGCAGCGTGGACTTTTACGAGCAGTACTTC	CASSVDFYEQYF
TRBV30	few	TRBJ1-1	.	TGTGCCTTGGGACGGTCGAACACTGAAGCTTTCTTT	CALGRSNTEAFF
TRBV19	.	TRBJ1-2	.	TGTGCCAGTAGTCGTCGGGACGGCCGGGGCGGCTACACCTTC	CASSRRDGRGGYTF
TRBV28	.	TRBJ2-3	TRBD2	TGTGCCAGCAGGGCGGGGGGGCCTAGAGATACGCAGTATTTT	CASRAGGPRDTQYF
TRBV11-2	.	TRBJ1-2	.	TGTGCCAGCAGCACCCAAGCTGCTAACTATGGCTACACCTTC	CASSTQAANYGYTF
TRBV7-9	.	TRBJ2-7	.	TGTGCCAGCAGCTTAGCCGGGACGGTGAGCTCCTACGAGCAGTACTTC	CASSLAGTVSSYEQYF
TRBV7-2	.	TRBJ2-7	.	TGTGCCAGCAGCTTAAGGGGCTACGTCTACGAGCAGTACTTC	CASSLRGYVYEQYF
TRBV5-3	few	TRBJ1-6	TRBD1	TGTGCCAGAAGCTTGGCCAAAGACAGGGTAGTGAATTCACCCCTCCACTTT	CARSLAKDRVVNSPLHF
TRBV6-8	.	TRBJ1-3	.	TGTGCCAGCGTACCGGGCGACTTTATTCCAAACACCATATATTTT	CASVPGDFIPNTIYF
TRBV7-2	.	TRBJ2-2	.	TGTGCCAGCAGCTTGGGCGGGAACACCGGGGAGCTGTTTTTT	CASSLGGNTGELFF
TRBV9	.	TRBJ2-2	.	TGTGCCAGCACCTGGACTCCTCACGGGGAGCTGTTTTTT	CASTWTPHGELFF
TRBV4-1	.	TRBJ2-7	TRBD2	TGCGCCAGCAGCCACGCCACTAGCGGGGGGGCTCGCGAGCAGTACTTC	CASSHATSGGAREQYF
TRBV18	once	TRBJ2-1	TRBD2	TGTGCCAGCTCACCGGGGTTAGCGGGAGCTTTACATGAGCAGTTCTTC	CASSPGLAGALHEQFF
TRBV16	.	TRBJ1-4	.	TGTGCCAGCAGCCGAAACAGGGAACGGTTGGGGAATGAAAAACTGTTTTTT	CASSRNRERLGNEKLFF
TRBV2	.	TRBJ2-2	.	TGTGCCAGCAGGATGACAGGTGACACCGGGGAGCTGTTTTTT	CASRMTGDTGELFF
TRBV13	once	TRBJ2-7	TRBD2	TGTGCCAGCAGCCGATCGGGACTAGCGGGAGCCTACGAGCAGTACTTC	CASSRSGLAGAYEQYF
TRBV7-8	.	TRBJ2-1	TRBD2	TGTGCCAGCAGCTCGTTAGCGGGATTGTACAATGAGCAGTTCTTC	CASSSLAGLYNEQFF
TRBV6-6	.	TRBJ1-3	.	TGTGCCAGCAGTTACCCAAATACAGGGAGGGGAAACACCATATATTTT	CASSYPNTGRGNTIYF
TRBV30	once	TRBJ1-5	.	TGTGCCTGGAGTCCAACGAACCCACAGACTAATCAGCCCCAGCATTTT	CAWSPTNPQTNQPQHF
TRBV5-4	.	TRBJ2-5	.	TGTGCCAGCAGCCGGTGGCAGTTGCCAGAGGACGAGACCCAGTACTTC	CASSRWQLPEDETQYF
TRBV2	.	TRBJ1-3	.	TGTGCCAGCAGTGACGGTGGGACCCGAAACACCATATATTTT	CASSDGGTRNTIYF
TRBV7-9	few	TRBJ2-1	TRBD2	TGTGCCAGCAGCTTAGCGCGGGGAGGGTACAATGAGCAGTTCTTC	CASSLARGGYNEQFF
TRBV2	.	TRBJ2-2	TRBD1	TGTGCCAGCAGGCCAACCGGGACAGGGGTCACCGGGGAGCTGTTTTTT	CASRPTGTGVTGELFF
TRBV2	.	TRBJ2-2	TRBD1	TGTGCCAGCACTGCGGGACAGGGTAGCACCGGGGAGCTGTTTTTT	CASTAGQGSTGELFF
TRBV5-4	.	TRBJ2-5	TRBD1	TGTGCCAGCAGCTTCTCACAGGGGCGGGAGACCCAGTACTTC	CASSFSQGRETQYF
TRBV7-9	.	TRBJ1-1	.	TGTGCCAGCAGCTACGAGGGCGACGGATTAAAAGCTTTCTTT	CASSYEGDGLKAFF
TRBV2	.	TRBJ1-3	.	TGTGCCAGCAGCAAAGGCCAGGGGAGCTCTGGAAACACCATATATTTT	CASSKGQGSSGNTIYF
TRBV7-2	.	TRBJ2-7	TRBD2	TGTGCCAGCAGCCGGACTAGCGGGAGGGCCGAGGGAGAGCAGTACTTC	CASSRTSGRAEGEQYF
TRBV28	once	TRBJ1-2	.	TGTGCCAGCAGTTTGCGGACAGACGCTAACTATGGCTACACCTTC	CASSLRTDANYGYTF
TRBV6-1	.	TRBJ2-7	TRBD2	TGTGCCAGCAGTGAAGGTTCCCGACTAGCGGGAGGGCGGACGGGCTACGAGCAGTACTTC	CASSEGSRLAGGRTGYEQYF
TRBV7-2	many	TRBJ2-7	.	TGTGCCAGCAGCTTAGTGGAGGGCCCCTACGAGCAGTACTTC	CASSLVEGPYEQYF
TRBV18	once	TRBJ2-1	TRBD2	TGTGCCAGCTCACCTCGGACTAGCGGGAGCCTACAAGGTGAGCAGTTCTTC	CASSPRTSGSLQGEQFF
TRBV6-1	.	TRBJ1-2	TRBD1	TGTGCCAGCAGTGAAGCTGTACGACAGGGCTATGGCTACACCTTC	CASSEAVRQGYGYTF
TRBV19	.	TRBJ1-5	.	TGTGCCAGTAACGAGCGGACTTCGTTTGGGCCCCAGCATTTT	CASNERTSFGPQHF
TRBV18	.	TRBJ1-1	.	TGTGCCAGCTCACCAGGAAGTGAGACTGAAGCTTTCTTT	CASSPGSETEAFF
TRBV30	.	TRBJ2-1	TRBD2	TGTGCCGGGGGACTAGCGGTTTACAATGAGCAGTTCTTC	CAGGLAVYNEQFF
TRBV18	.	TRBJ2-1	.	TGTGCCAGCTCACCACCGAGTCGGGATGAGCAGTTCTTC	CASSPPSRDEQFF
TRBV5-1	.	TRBJ2-3	.	TGCGCCAGCAGCTCTGGACCCACCTCCACAGATACGCAGTATTTT	CASSSGPTSTDTQYF
TRBV2	.	TRBJ2-1	.	TGTGCCAGCTCCCCGGCGGGGAGATCCTACAATGAGCAGTTCTTC	CASSPAGRSYNEQFF
TRBV18	few	TRBJ2-7	.	TGTGCCAGCTCACCACCAGCCTTCTCCTACGAGCAGTACTTC	CASSPPAFSYEQYF
TRBV5-1	.	TRBJ1-6	TRBD1	TGCGCCAGCAGCTTGGTGGGACAGGGTGATTCACCCCTCCACTTT	CASSLVGQGDSPLHF
TRBV5-1	.	TRBJ2-6	.	TGCGCCAGCAGCTGGGACTTCTCTGGGGCCAACGTCCTGACTTTC	CASSWDFSGANVLTF
TRBV7-2	.	TRBJ1-4	.	TGTGCCAGCAGCTTAGGGCTGGATAATGAAAAACTGTTTTTT	CASSLGLDNEKLFF
TRBV5-6	.	TRBJ2-1	TRBD2	TGTGCCAGCAGCCCAGGGTGGACTAGCGGGGTCGATGAGCAGTTCTTC	CASSPGWTSGVDEQFF
TRBV10-3	.	TRBJ2-7	.	TGTGCCATCGGCGGGGCGAGCTACGAGCAGTACTTC	CAIGGASYEQYF
TRBV2	few	TRBJ1-6	TRBD1	TGTGCCAGCCGCGGGGACAGCCCTAATTCACCCCTCCACTTT	CASRGDSPNSPLHF
TRBV4-1	.	TRBJ2-5	TRBD2	TGCGCCAGCAGCCAGCTCAGAGGACTAGCGGGACAAGAGACCCAGTACTTC	CASSQLRGLAGQETQYF
TRBV11-3	.	TRBJ2-2	.	TGTGCCAGCAGCTCAGACTGGTTAAACACCGGGGAGCTGTTTTTT	CASSSDWLNTGELFF
TRBV2	.	TRBJ2-1	.	TGTGCCATCCCACGGGACACCTACAATGAGCAGTTCTTC	CAIPRDTYNEQFF